Listed below are T cell receptor beta chains from one sample, sequenced in a study of T cells in lung cancer brain metastases. Sequencing used immunoSEQ multiplex PCR; TCRdb keeps in-frame clones, though not all of them. The top ten clones hold about 3.5% of a sample with a few thousand clones, 90% of them seen once. Source material: tumor tissue from the primary lung tumor. The receptors derive from an older man with non-small cell lung cancer. The CDR3 runs from the conserved cysteine through the conserved F or W. The D gene is left open where the match is weak. A row's size may be missing; if present it is once, few, many or a size class.

CDR3nt | CDR3aa | j_gene | v_gene | d_gene | abundance
TGCGCCAGCAGCCTGGGGATAGGGGACACAGATACGCAGTATTTT | CASSLGIGDTDTQYF | TRBJ2-3 | TRBV5-1 | . | .
TGTGCCAGCGGGGGGGAGAGCAATCAGCCCCAGCATTTT | CASGGESNQPQHF | TRBJ1-5 | TRBV18 | . | .
TGTGCTAGTGGTTTGGCGACGACAGGGGCCGACACCGGGGAGCTGTTTTTT | CASGLATTGADTGELFF | TRBJ2-2 | TRBV12-5 | TRBD1 | .
TGTGCCAGCAGCCCCATGGGGGGAAGGAGCTCCTACAATGAGCAGTTCTTC | CASSPMGGRSSYNEQFF | TRBJ2-1 | TRBV7-3 | . | .
TGTGCCAGCCGGACACTGGCCTCCTATGAGCAGTACTTC | CASRTLASYEQYF | TRBJ2-7 | TRBV27 | . | .
TGTGCCAGCAGCGACCGGGACACAATCTATGGCTACACCTTC | CASSDRDTIYGYTF | TRBJ1-2 | TRBV9 | . | .
TGCGCCAGCAGCGCGACAGGGGAGGGGAATGAAAAACTGTTTTTT | CASSATGEGNEKLFF | TRBJ1-4 | TRBV5-1 | TRBD1 | .
TGTGCCAGCAGCTTGGCTTTGGCTAGCGGGAGGGCCTCAGTGCTCGGGCAGTTCTTC | CASSLALASGRASVLGQFF | TRBJ2-1 | TRBV5-6 | TRBD2 | .
TGTGCCAGCAGCTTAGGGAAGGACGATGAGCAGTTCTTC | CASSLGKDDEQFF | TRBJ2-1 | TRBV7-3 | . | .
TGTGCCACGTCCGCGACAGGGGTTACTGAAGCTTTCTTT | CATSATGVTEAFF | TRBJ1-1 | TRBV18 | TRBD1 | once
TGTGCCAGCAGCGTAACTAGCGGTTACACAGATACGCAGTATTTT | CASSVTSGYTDTQYF | TRBJ2-3 | TRBV9 | TRBD2 | .
TGTGCCAGCAGATCTGTCGGACAGAGGATCTACGAGCAGTACTTC | CASRSVGQRIYEQYF | TRBJ2-7 | TRBV27 | . | .
TGTGCCAGCAGTTTAACAGGGGGGAACACTGAAGCTTTCTTT | CASSLTGGNTEAFF | TRBJ1-1 | TRBV28 | TRBD1 | .
TGTGCCAGCAGCTCGGGACTAGTGGGCACAGATACGCAGTATTTT | CASSSGLVGTDTQYF | TRBJ2-3 | TRBV5-4 | TRBD2 | .
TGTGCCAGCAGCCAAAATCCAGGGGGAATCTATGGCTACACCTTC | CASSQNPGGIYGYTF | TRBJ1-2 | TRBV7-3 | TRBD1 | .
TGTGCCAGCAGCCTCCAGGGGGGTGAAGCTTTCTTT | CASSLQGGEAFF | TRBJ1-1 | TRBV13 | TRBD1 | .
TGTGCCAGCAGCTTGACTAGCGGGGCCTACAATGAGCAGTTCTTC | CASSLTSGAYNEQFF | TRBJ2-1 | TRBV5-4 | TRBD2 | .
TGTGCCAGCAGGAGAGGCTACGAGCAGTACTTC | CASRRGYEQYF | TRBJ2-7 | TRBV7-2 | . | .
TGTGCCATCAGTGAGGGGACAGGGGTAAGTCAGCCCCAGCATTTT | CAISEGTGVSQPQHF | TRBJ1-5 | TRBV10-3 | TRBD1 | .
TGTGCCAGCAGTGAATACGCGGGGAGGGGCAATCAGCCCCAGCATTTT | CASSEYAGRGNQPQHF | TRBJ1-5 | TRBV2 | . | .
TGTGCCAGCAGCCCATCGGACAGGGACTATGGCTACACCTTC | CASSPSDRDYGYTF | TRBJ1-2 | TRBV7-2 | TRBD1 | .
TGTGCCTGGGAGCTTACCCCCTCTATTACGCGGGGAGTCTACGAGCAGTACTTC | CAWELTPSITRGVYEQYF | TRBJ2-7 | TRBV30 | . | .
TGTGCCAGCAGCCAAGTATCTAGCGGGAGGGCGGGCACAGATACGCAGTATTTT | CASSQVSSGRAGTDTQYF | TRBJ2-3 | TRBV4-2 | TRBD2 | .
TGTGCCAGCAGCTCGGAGGGGGTAGGTGGCTACACCTTC | CASSSEGVGGYTF | TRBJ1-2 | TRBV11-2 | . | .
TGCGCCAGCGTCGGGGGGCTGAACACCGGGGAGTTGTTTTTT | CASVGGLNTGELFF | TRBJ2-2 | TRBV5-1 | . | .
TGCGCTAGCAGCTCTGGACAGCCTAGCTCTGGGGCCAACGTCCTGACTTTC | CASSSGQPSSGANVLTF | TRBJ2-6 | TRBV5-1 | . | .
TGCAGTGCTAGCGGCACTGAAGCTTTCTTT | CSASGTEAFF | TRBJ1-1 | TRBV20-1 | . | .
TGTGCCAGCAGCTTGGTTGGGGGGCGGGATGGCTACACCTTC | CASSLVGGRDGYTF | TRBJ1-2 | TRBV5-4 | . | .
TGTGCCAGCTCGGGAGTGAGGAGCACTGAAGCTTTCTTT | CASSGVRSTEAFF | TRBJ1-1 | TRBV28 | . | .
TGTGCCAGCAGCCAAGAAAGACAGGGGCTTCCAACTAATGAAAAACTGTTTTTT | CASSQERQGLPTNEKLFF | TRBJ1-4 | TRBV4-2 | TRBD1 | .
TGTGCCAGCAGCCCGGGACAGGGCGGACGGGAGACCCAGTACTTC | CASSPGQGGRETQYF | TRBJ2-5 | TRBV9 | TRBD1 | once
TGTGCCAGCAGCCCTGGGCGTAACAGGGGGGAAGGCTACACCTTC | CASSPGRNRGEGYTF | TRBJ1-2 | TRBV7-9 | TRBD1 | .
TGTGCCAGCAGCCAAGAGCGGGAGTGGTCCTACAATGAGCAGTTCTTC | CASSQEREWSYNEQFF | TRBJ2-1 | TRBV4-2 | TRBD2 | .
TGCGCCAGCAGCCTCCGGGACAGGGGGTACGAGCAGTACTTC | CASSLRDRGYEQYF | TRBJ2-7 | TRBV4-1 | TRBD1 | once
TGTGCCAGCTCACCAGCCTTGGGGCAGCCCCAGCATTTT | CASSPALGQPQHF | TRBJ1-5 | TRBV18 | . | .
TGTGCCAGCAGTACGGGACAGAGAAAAAACATTCAGTACTTC | CASSTGQRKNIQYF | TRBJ2-4 | TRBV27 | TRBD1 | .
TGTGCCAGCTCACCACCTGGGACAGGGCTCACAGATACGCAGTATTTT | CASSPPGTGLTDTQYF | TRBJ2-3 | TRBV18 | TRBD1 | once
TGTGCCAGCAGCCTTCGACAGGGGGCTCAGCCCCAGCATTTT | CASSLRQGAQPQHF | TRBJ1-5 | TRBV7-2 | TRBD1 | .
TGTGCCAGCAGCTTAGCGCAGGGGGCTAATGAGCAGTACTTC | CASSLAQGANEQYF | TRBJ2-7 | TRBV11-3 | TRBD1 | once
TGTGCCAGTAGCTTAGGTGGGGACAGGGGCACACCCCTCCACTTT | CASSLGGDRGTPLHF | TRBJ1-6 | TRBV7-9 | TRBD1 | once
TGCGCCAGCAGCTCAGCGGGGCTAGCTAACTATGGCTACACCTTC | CASSSAGLANYGYTF | TRBJ1-2 | TRBV5-1 | . | .
TGTGCCAGCAGCCAAGTTGTGGGGTACAATGAGCAGTTCTTC | CASSQVVGYNEQFF | TRBJ2-1 | TRBV4-2 | . | .
TGCGCCAGCAGGCGACGAAACACAGATACGCAGTATTTT | CASRRRNTDTQYF | TRBJ2-3 | TRBV10-1 | . | .
TGTGCCAGCAGTAGGACAGGGGGAGATACGCAGTATTTT | CASSRTGGDTQYF | TRBJ2-3 | TRBV6-5 | TRBD1 | .
TGTGCCAGCAGCGTAGCGGGGACCGGAGGGGAAAAACTGTTTTTT | CASSVAGTGGEKLFF | TRBJ1-4 | TRBV9 | . | .
TGTGCCAGCAGCATCGACTCCTCGGGGACCACCGGGGAGCTGTTTTTT | CASSIDSSGTTGELFF | TRBJ2-2 | TRBV7-2 | . | once
TGTGCCAGTATGCTCTACAATGAGCAGTTCTTC | CASMLYNEQFF | TRBJ2-1 | TRBV19 | . | .
TGTGCCAGCTCACCGCCTAGCGGGAGGAGAAATGAGCAGTTCTTC | CASSPPSGRRNEQFF | TRBJ2-1 | TRBV18 | TRBD2 | .
TGTGCCAGCAGCCAGCTCCCGGGACAGAATCAGCCCCAGCATTTT | CASSQLPGQNQPQHF | TRBJ1-5 | TRBV28 | TRBD1 | .
TGTGCCAGCAGCTCGCCGACAGGGGAAGAGACCCAGTACTTC | CASSSPTGEETQYF | TRBJ2-5 | TRBV7-9 | TRBD1 | .
TGTGCCAGTAGTTTCCACCGCACAGATACGCAGTATTTT | CASSFHRTDTQYF | TRBJ2-3 | TRBV19 | . | .
TGTGCCAGCAGCCGGACAGGGAAAGAGACCCAGTACTTC | CASSRTGKETQYF | TRBJ2-5 | TRBV11-3 | TRBD1 | .